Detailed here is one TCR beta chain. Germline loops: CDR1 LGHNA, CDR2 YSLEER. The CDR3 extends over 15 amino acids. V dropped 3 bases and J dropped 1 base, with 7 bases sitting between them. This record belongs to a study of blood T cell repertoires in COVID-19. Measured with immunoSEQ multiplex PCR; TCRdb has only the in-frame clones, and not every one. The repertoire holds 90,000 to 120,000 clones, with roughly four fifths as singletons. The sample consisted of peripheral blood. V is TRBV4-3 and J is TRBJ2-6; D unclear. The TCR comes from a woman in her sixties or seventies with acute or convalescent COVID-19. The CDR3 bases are TGCGCCAGCAGCCAGCTTCGGTCTGGGGCCAACGTCCTGACTTTC. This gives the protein CASSQLRSGANVLTF.